This T cell receptor beta chain derives from a study of control samples from healthy donors and cancer patients. This table comes from immunoSEQ multiplex PCR, and its TCRdb copy is limited to in-frame clones, with some not included. The sample carries some 150,000 clones, around 90% recorded once. The germline CDR1 and CDR2 sequences are LGHDT and YNNKEL (reference sequence). The CDR3 loop spans 12 amino acids. V lost 5 bases and J lost 7, with 11 bases in between. The TCR comes from a man aged 30 to 45 in good health. The chain recombines TRBV3-1 (or the pseudogene TRBV3-2) with TRBJ1-2; possibly TRBD1 for D (5 bases). The sample taken for sequencing was blood. This CDR3 is CASSDGGGGYTF. The CDR3, as DNA: TGTGCCAGCAGCGACGGGGGGGGTGGCTACACCTTC.